This T cell receptor (beta chain) is from a study of blood T cell repertoires in COVID-19. About the study: The United States, Italy and Spain supplied acute and convalescent COVID-19 samples. Sample material is recorded as cDNA or gDNA derived from T cells, B-cell-depleted T cells, or PBMCs.

Categorization into cohorts depended on clinical history that participants reported. Per the authors' pipeline: By means of reference gene primer amplification, nucleated cell counts were estimated. Sequenced by immunoSEQ multiplex PCR; TCRdb stores in-frame clones only, minus some. Clonal size and the V and J genes are those of that table, whereas D and trimming came from the DNA. This table holds a few hundred thousand clones, 80% to 90% found once. Germline V gene data show CDR1 as LGHDT and CDR2 as YNNKEL (reference sequence). Trimming cost V 4 bases and J 0 bases, with 14 bases left between them. CDR3 length: 16 amino acids.

The sample taken for sequencing was PBMCs or T cells enriched from blood (not recorded which). V and J are TRBV3-1 (or the pseudogene TRBV3-2) and TRBJ2-3, with D perhaps TRBD2 (6 bases). The clonotype originates from a man between 18 and 35 years old who had recovered from COVID-19. The CDR3 loop reads CASSPGGRVSTDTQYF. The CDR3, as DNA: TGTGCCAGCAGCCCAGGAGGGCGGGTTAGCACAGATACGCAGTATTTT.